This record looks at one T cell receptor (beta chain) sequence and its context. What it binds is not known. The data belong to a study of cytomegalovirus exposure and HLA in healthy donors. Germline CDR1 is LNHDA and CDR2 is SQIVND (reference sequence). The CDR3 length is 15 residues. The junction had 5 bases not matched to a gene; V was cut back by 5 bases and J by 1 base. The PCR used 60 Vbeta and 13 Jbeta primers. In the original processing: Later analysis identified tens of millions of unique TCR beta chains, about 12 million shared. The method was immunoSEQ multiplex PCR; TCRdb's version includes in-frame clones alone and lacks a portion of them. V, J and clone size reflect that table, while D and trimming were determined from the DNA. The data show 200,000 or so clones, 83% seen once. Study-level points and caveats: Owing to their indistinguishability, certain V segments, notably TRBV6-2 and TRBV6-3, were excluded.

This chain uses TRBV19 with TRBJ1-1; 9 bases are a match to TRBD1. Source material: PBMCs. The clonotype comes from a girl aged 10-17 years in good health and CMV-seronegative. CDR3: CASSLRTGANTEAFF. For the CDR3, the DNA is TGTGCCAGTAGTCTCAGGACAGGGGCGAACACTGAAGCTTTCTTT.